This passage covers 11 T cell receptor beta chains from one sample sequenced in a study of cytomegalovirus exposure and HLA in healthy donors. Primers for the PCR totalled 60 Vbeta and 13 Jbeta. The protocol was immunoSEQ multiplex PCR, while the TCRdb copy is restricted to in-frame clones and leaves out a portion. The sample lists 150,000 to 200,000 clones, less than 80% occurring once. The sample was PBMCs. The receptors were sampled from a woman between 35 and 50 years old in good health and CMV-seronegative.

V is TRBV6-1 and J is TRBJ1-3; D might be TRBD1 (5 bases). This CDR3 has 15 residues. The germline V gene has CDR1 MNHNS and CDR2 SASEGT. V lost 2 bases and J 4 bases, leaving 12 bases between the germline ends. The CDR3 sequence is CASSEWAGIGNTIYF. DNA of the CDR3: TGTGCCAGCAGTGAATGGGCAGGGATAGGAAACACCATATATTTT.

A remark on this clone: Compared with germline, one end of the junction differs, possibly owing to a read error. CDR3 region: CASSPGRDEQFF. In DNA form, the CDR3 reads TGTGCTAGCAGTCCAGGGAGGGATGAGCAGTTCTTC. The chain recombines TRBV7-7 with TRBJ2-1; 7 bases match TRBD2. Germline lookup yields CDR1 SSHAT and CDR2 FNYEAQ (reference sequence). The CDR3 sequence is 12 residues long. Based on the CDR3 plus reference TRBV7-7 and TRBJ2-1, the full variable domain is GAGVSQSPRYKVTKRGQDVTLRCDPISSHATLYWYQQALGQGPEFLTYFNYEAQPDKSGLPSDRFSAERPEGSISTLTIQRTEQRDSAMYRCASSPGRDEQFFGPGTRLTVL.

V and J are TRBV11-2 and TRBJ2-2; a weak D match, TRBD1 (8 bases). V shed 11 bases and J shed 1 base, with 17 bases lying between them. Germline CDR1 and CDR2: SGHAT and FQNNGV. The CDR3 length is 15 residues. The CDR3 nucleotides are TGTGCCGGAGGGAGGGACAGGCGGAACACCGGGGAGCTGTTTTTT. Protein: CAGGRDRRNTGELFF.

V usage is TRBV7-8 and J usage is TRBJ1-4; 8 bases are a match to TRBD1. Germline loops: CDR1 SGHVS, CDR2 FQNEAQ. J lost 12 bases, V lost 10 bases, and 22 bases had no gene match. The CDR3 runs to 16 residues. Here the CDR3 DNA reads TGTGCCACGTACGACAGGGGAGTGGGGATAATGGGGGAACTGTTTTTT. The encoded protein is CATYDRGVGIMGELFF.

The V gene is TRBV7-3, the J gene TRBJ2-7, with 8 bases lining up with TRBD2. In germline, CDR1 is SGHTA, CDR2 FQGTGA. This CDR3 has 16 residues. The V gene end was trimmed by 2 bases and the J gene end by 5 bases; junction bases not matched to a gene: 11. The CDR3 region has the DNA TGTGCCAGCAGCTTACGGGCTAGCGGGTCCCTTCACGAGCAGTACTTC. Translating it yields CASSLRASGSLHEQYF.

The chain recombines TRBV6-1 with TRBJ1-5; possible D gene TRBD1, 5 bases. Trimming took 3 bases from V and 6 from J, leaving 9 bases between them. Germline-derived CDR1 and CDR2 are MNHNS and SASEGT. This CDR3 has 13 amino acids. The chain's CDR3 is CASSEQRGQPQHF. The CDR3 nucleotides are TGTGCCAGCAGTGAGCAAAGGGGTCAGCCCCAGCATTTT.

V is TRBV5-1 and J is TRBJ1-5; D gene ambiguous. Germline V gene lookup returns CDR1 SGHRS and CDR2 YFSETQ. Trimming pared 0 bases from V and 2 bases from J, leaving 12 bases between. The CDR3 extends over 16 amino acids. This chain's CDR3 is CASSLGLLRGNQPQHF. The CDR3 region has the DNA TGCGCCAGCAGCTTGGGACTTCTCCGGGGCAATCAGCCCCAGCATTTT. The full variable domain, its missing parts supplied by reference TRBV5-1 and TRBJ1-5, is KAGVTQTPRYLIKTRGQQVTLSCSPISGHRSVSWYQQTPGQGLQFLFEYFSETQRNKGNFPGRFSGRQFSNSRSEMNVSTLELGDSALYLCASSLGLLRGNQPQHFGDGTRLSIL.

The genes are TRBV6-1 and TRBJ2-7, with D possibly TRBD2 on 5 matching bases. CDR1 and CDR2 (germline): MNHNS, SASEGT. Deletions cut 3 bases from V and 0 bases from J, with 12 bases between. CDR3 length: 15 residues. The DNA for the CDR3 is TGTGCCAGCAGTGACAGGACGGGGAACTCCTACGAGCAGTACTTC. It encodes CASSDRTGNSYEQYF.

The chain links TRBV9 to TRBJ1-3; no definite D call. Germline V lookup: CDR1 SGDLS, CDR2 YYNGEE. Deletions cut 0 bases from V and 0 bases from J, with 4 bases between. The CDR3 runs to 14 residues. The CDR3 nucleotides are TGTGCCAGCAGCGTAGAGAGCTCTGGAAACACCATATATTTT. As protein: CASSVESSGNTIYF.

V usage is TRBV4-2 and J usage is TRBJ2-5; TRBD2 is a possible D gene (5 bases). Germline V gene lookup returns CDR1 LGHNA and CDR2 YNFKEQ. The CDR3 loop spans 15 amino acids. Trimming stripped 4 bases from V and 4 bases from J, with 16 bases between. This CDR3 reads CASSPFSGLGETQYF. CDR3 coding DNA: TGTGCCAGCAGCCCATTCAGCGGCCTGGGAGAGACCCAGTACTTC.

A few counts support this clone. The chain joins TRBV30 to TRBJ1-4, with D possibly matching TRBD1 (5 bases). CDR1 is GTSNPN, CDR2 SVGIG, per germline (reference sequence). Trimming stripped 3 bases from V and 5 bases from J, with 16 bases between. The CDR3 length is 15 residues. The CDR3 DNA sequence: TGTGCCTGGAGGGTTTTTGCAGGGCGAAATGAAAAACTGTTTTTT. Protein sequence: CAWRVFAGRNEKLFF.